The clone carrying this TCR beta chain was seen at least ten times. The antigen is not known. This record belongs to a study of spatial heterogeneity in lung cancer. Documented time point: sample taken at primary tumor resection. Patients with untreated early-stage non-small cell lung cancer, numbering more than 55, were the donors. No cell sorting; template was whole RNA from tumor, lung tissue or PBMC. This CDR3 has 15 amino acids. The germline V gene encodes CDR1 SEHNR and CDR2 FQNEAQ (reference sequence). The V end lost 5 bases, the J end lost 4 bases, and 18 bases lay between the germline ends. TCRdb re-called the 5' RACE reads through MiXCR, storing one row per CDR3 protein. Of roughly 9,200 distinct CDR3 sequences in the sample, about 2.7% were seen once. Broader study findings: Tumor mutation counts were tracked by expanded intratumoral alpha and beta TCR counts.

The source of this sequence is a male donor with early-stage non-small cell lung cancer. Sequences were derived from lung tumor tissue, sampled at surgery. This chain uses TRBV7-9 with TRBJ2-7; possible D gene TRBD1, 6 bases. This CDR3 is CASSPKGVYGYEQYF. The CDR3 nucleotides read TGTGCCAGCAGCCCAAAGGGGGTTTATGGGTACGAGCAGTACTTC.